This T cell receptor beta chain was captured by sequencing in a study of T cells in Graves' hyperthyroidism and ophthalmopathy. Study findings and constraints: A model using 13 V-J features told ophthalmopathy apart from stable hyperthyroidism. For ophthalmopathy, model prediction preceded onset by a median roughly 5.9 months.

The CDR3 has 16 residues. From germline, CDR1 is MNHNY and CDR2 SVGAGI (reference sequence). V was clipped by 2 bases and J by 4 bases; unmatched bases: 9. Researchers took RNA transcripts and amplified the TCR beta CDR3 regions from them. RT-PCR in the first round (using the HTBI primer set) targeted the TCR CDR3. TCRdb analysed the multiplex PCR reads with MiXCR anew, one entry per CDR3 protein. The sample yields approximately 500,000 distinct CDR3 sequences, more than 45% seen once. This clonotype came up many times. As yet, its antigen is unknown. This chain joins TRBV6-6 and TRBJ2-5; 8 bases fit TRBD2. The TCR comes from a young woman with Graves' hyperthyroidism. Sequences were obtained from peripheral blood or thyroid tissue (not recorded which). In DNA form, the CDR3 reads TGTGCCAGCAGTTACCTTGGCGGGAGGAAGGGAGAGACCCAGTACTTC. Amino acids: CASSYLGGRKGETQYF.